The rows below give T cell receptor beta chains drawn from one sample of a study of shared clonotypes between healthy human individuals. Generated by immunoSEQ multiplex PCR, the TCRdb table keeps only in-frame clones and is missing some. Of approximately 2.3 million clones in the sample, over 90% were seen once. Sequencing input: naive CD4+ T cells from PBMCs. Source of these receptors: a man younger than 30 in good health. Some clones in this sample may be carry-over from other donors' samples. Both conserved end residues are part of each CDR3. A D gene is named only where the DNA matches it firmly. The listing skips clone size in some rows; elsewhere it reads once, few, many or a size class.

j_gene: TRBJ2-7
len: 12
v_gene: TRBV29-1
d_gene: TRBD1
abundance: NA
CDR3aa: CSGGTGGHEQYF
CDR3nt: TGCAGCGGGGGGACAGGGGGACACGAGCAGTACTTC

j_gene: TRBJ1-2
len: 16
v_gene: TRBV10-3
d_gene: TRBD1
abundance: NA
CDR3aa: CAISESTTGGNYGYTF
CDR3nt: TGTGCCATCAGTGAGTCGACCACAGGGGGCAACTATGGCTACACCTTC

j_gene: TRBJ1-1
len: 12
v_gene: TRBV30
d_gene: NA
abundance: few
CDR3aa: CAWSDRNTEAFF
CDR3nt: TGTGCCTGGTCCGACAGGAACACTGAAGCTTTCTTT

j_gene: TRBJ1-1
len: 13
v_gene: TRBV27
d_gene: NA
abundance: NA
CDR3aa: CASTFLGATEAFF
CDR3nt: TGTGCCAGCACCTTCCTGGGGGCCACTGAAGCTTTCTTT

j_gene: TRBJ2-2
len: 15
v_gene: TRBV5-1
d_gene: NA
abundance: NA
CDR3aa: CASSPRDPGYGELFF
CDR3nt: TGCGCCAGCAGCCCCCGAGACCCAGGGTATGGGGAGCTGTTTTTT

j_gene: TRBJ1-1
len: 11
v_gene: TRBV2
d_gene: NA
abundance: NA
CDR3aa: CASSFNTEAFF
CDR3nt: TGTGCCAGCAGCTTCAACACTGAAGCTTTCTTT

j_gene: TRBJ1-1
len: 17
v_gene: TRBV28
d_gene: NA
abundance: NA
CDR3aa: CASSLVSLVQGGTEAFF
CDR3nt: TGTGCCAGCAGTTTAGTCTCTCTGGTACAGGGTGGGACTGAAGCTTTCTTT

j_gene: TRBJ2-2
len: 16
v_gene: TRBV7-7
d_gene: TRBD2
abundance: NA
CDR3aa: CASSLGLAGTTGELFF
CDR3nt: TGTGCCAGCAGCCTGGGACTAGCGGGAACGACCGGGGAGCTGTTTTTT

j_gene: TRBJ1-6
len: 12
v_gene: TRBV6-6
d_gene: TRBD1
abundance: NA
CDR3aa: CASCTGASPLHF
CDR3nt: TGTGCCAGCTGTACAGGGGCATCGCCCCTCCACTTT

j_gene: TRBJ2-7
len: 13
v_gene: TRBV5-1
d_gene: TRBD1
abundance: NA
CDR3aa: CASSLGDRDEQYF
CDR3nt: TGCGCCAGCAGCTTGGGGGACAGGGACGAACAGTACTTC

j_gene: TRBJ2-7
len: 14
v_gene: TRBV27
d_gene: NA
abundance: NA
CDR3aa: CASAGGGSIYEQYF
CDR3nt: TGTGCCAGCGCCGGGGGCGGGAGTATTTACGAGCAGTACTTC

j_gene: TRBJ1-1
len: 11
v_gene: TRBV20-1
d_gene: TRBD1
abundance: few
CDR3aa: CSARGTGEAFF
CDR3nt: TGCAGTGCTAGAGGGACAGGAGAAGCTTTCTTT

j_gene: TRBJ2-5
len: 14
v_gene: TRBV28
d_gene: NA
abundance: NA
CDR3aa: CASSLVGGQETQYF
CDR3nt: TGTGCCAGCAGTTTAGTGGGGGGCCAAGAGACCCAGTACTTC

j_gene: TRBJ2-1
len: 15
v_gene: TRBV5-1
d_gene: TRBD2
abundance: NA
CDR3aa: CASSLALADYNEQFF
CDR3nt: TGCGCCAGCAGCTTGGCCCTAGCGGATTACAATGAGCAGTTCTTC

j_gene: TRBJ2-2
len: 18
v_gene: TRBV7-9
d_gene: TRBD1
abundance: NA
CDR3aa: CASSHKRLDRGDTGELFF
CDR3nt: TGTGCCAGCAGCCATAAAAGGTTGGACAGGGGAGACACCGGGGAGCTGTTTTTT

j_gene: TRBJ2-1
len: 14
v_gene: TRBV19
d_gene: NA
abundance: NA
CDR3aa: CASTSGRGGNEQFF
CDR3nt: TGTGCCAGTACCTCCGGAAGGGGGGGCAATGAGCAGTTCTTC

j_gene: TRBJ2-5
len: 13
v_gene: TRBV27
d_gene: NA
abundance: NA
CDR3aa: CASSSTGRETQYF
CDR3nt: TGTGCCAGCAGTTCGACAGGGAGGGAGACCCAGTACTTC

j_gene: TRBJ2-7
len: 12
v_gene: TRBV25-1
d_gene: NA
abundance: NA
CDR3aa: CASRGGYYEQYF
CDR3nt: TGTGCCAGCAGGGGCGGATACTACGAGCAGTACTTC

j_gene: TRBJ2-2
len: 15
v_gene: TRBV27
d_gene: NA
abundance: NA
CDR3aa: CASREVDTNTGELFF
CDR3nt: TGTGCCAGCAGGGAAGTGGACACGAACACCGGGGAGCTGTTTTTT

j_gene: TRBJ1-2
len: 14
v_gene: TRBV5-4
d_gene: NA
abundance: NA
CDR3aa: CASSPPGEWGGYTF
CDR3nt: TGTGCCAGCAGCCCCCCCGGGGAATGGGGCGGCTACACCTTC

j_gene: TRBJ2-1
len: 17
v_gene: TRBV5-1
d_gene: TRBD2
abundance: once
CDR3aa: CASSFRRLAGLYNEQFF
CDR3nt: TGCGCCAGCAGTTTTAGACGCTTAGCGGGCCTATACAATGAGCAGTTCTTC

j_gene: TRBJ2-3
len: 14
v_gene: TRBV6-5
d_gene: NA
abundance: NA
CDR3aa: CASSYSQGTHTQYF
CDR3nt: TGTGCCAGCAGTTACTCCCAGGGAACTCATACGCAGTATTTT

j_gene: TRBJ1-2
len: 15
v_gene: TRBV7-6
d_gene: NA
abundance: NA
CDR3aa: CASSLEAGTNYGYTF
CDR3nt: TGTGCCAGCAGCTTAGAGGCAGGGACTAACTATGGCTACACCTTC

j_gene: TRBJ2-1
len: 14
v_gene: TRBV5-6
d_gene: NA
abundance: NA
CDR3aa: CASSFLGAYNEQFF
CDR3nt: TGTGCCAGCAGCTTTCTAGGGGCCTACAATGAGCAGTTCTTC

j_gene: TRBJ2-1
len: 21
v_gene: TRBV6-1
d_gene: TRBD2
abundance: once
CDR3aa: CASSEEGVAGGLLSSYNEQFF
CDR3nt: TGTGCCAGCAGTGAAGAGGGTGTTGCGGGAGGTCTCTTGAGCTCCTACAATGAGCAGTTCTTC

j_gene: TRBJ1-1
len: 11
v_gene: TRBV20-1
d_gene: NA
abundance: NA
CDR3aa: CSARDVREAFF
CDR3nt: TGCAGTGCTAGAGATGTTAGAGAAGCTTTCTTT

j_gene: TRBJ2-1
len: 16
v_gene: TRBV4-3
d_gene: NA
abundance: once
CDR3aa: CASSQEQSRTYNEQFF
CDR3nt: TGCGCCAGCAGCCAAGAACAGTCTAGAACGTACAATGAGCAGTTCTTC

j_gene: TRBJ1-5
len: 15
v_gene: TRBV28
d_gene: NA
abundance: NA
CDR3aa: CASSFLPGTNQPQHF
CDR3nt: TGTGCCAGCAGTTTTCTCCCGGGGACCAATCAGCCCCAGCATTTT

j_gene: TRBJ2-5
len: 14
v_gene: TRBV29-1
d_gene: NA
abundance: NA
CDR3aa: CSVEDDRFGETQYF
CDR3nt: TGCAGCGTTGAAGACGACAGATTCGGGGAGACCCAGTACTTC

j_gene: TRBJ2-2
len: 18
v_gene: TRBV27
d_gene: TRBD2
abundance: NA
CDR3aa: CASSSHLGGRGGTGELFF
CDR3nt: TGTGCCAGCAGTTCTCACTTGGGCGGGAGAGGCGGTACCGGGGAGCTGTTTTTT

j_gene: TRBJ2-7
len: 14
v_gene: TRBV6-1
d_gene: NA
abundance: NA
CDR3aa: CASSEWGPADEQYF
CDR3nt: TGTGCCAGCAGTGAATGGGGCCCCGCGGACGAGCAGTACTTC

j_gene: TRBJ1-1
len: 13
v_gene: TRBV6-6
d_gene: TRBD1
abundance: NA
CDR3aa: CASSPTDRGEAFF
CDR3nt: TGTGCCAGCAGCCCTACTGACAGGGGTGAAGCTTTCTTT

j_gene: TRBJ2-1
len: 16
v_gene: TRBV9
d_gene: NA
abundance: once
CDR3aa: CASSVIGRSAYNEQFF
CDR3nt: TGTGCCAGCAGCGTAATTGGACGGTCCGCCTACAATGAGCAGTTCTTC

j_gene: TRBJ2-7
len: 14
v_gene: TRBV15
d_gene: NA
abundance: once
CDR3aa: CATRAGGVLYEQYF
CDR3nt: TGTGCCACCAGGGCCGGTGGCGTGCTATACGAGCAGTACTTC

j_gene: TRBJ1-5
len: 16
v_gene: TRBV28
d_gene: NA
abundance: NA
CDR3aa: CASTRPDAGLNQPQHF
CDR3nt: TGTGCCAGCACCCGCCCGGACGCAGGACTCAATCAGCCCCAGCATTTT

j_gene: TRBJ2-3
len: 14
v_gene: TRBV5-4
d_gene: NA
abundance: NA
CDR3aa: CASSRTVGTDTQYF
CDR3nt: TGTGCCAGCAGCAGGACCGTGGGCACAGATACGCAGTATTTT

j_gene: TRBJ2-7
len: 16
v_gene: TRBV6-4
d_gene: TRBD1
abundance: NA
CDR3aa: CASSLKTGTAAYEQYF
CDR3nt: TGTGCCAGCAGTCTTAAAACCGGGACAGCTGCCTACGAGCAGTACTTC

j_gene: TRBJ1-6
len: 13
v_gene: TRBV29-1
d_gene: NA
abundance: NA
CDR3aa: CSVARTSNSPLHF
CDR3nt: TGCAGCGTTGCGCGGACGTCTAATTCACCCCTCCACTTT

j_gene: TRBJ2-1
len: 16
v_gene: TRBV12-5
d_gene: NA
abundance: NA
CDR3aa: CASVPDRPSSYNEQFF
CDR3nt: TGTGCTAGTGTTCCGGACAGACCGAGCTCCTACAATGAGCAGTTCTTC

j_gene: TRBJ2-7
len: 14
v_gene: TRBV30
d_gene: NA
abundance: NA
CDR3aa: CAWSANIYQVEQYF
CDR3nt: TGTGCCTGGAGTGCTAATATTTATCAGGTTGAGCAGTACTTC

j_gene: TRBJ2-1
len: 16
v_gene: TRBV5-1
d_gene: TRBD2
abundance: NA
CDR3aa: CASSLSTGRGVDEQFF
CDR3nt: TGCGCCAGCAGCTTGTCGACCGGGAGGGGGGTCGATGAGCAGTTCTTC

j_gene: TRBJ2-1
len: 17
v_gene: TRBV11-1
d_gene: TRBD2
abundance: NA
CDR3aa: CASSLGLAPPGINEQFF
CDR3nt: TGTGCCAGCAGCCTCGGACTAGCGCCTCCTGGGATCAATGAGCAGTTCTTC

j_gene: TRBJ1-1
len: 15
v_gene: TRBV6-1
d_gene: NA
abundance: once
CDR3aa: CASSPFRDRNTEAFF
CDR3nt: TGTGCCAGCAGCCCCTTTCGGGATCGGAACACTGAAGCTTTCTTT

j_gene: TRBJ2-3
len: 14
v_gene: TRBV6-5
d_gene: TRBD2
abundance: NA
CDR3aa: CASSYGIAGDTQYF
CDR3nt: TGTGCCAGCAGTTACGGAATAGCGGGAGATACGCAGTATTTT

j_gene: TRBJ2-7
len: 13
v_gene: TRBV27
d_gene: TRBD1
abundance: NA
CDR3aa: CASSLRTGGVWVF
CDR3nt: TGTGCCAGCAGTCTCCGGACAGGGGGCGTCTGGGTCTTC

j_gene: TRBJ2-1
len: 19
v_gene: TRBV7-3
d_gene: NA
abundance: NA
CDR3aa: CASSPNHPSSVSSYNEQFF
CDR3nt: TGTGCCAGCAGCCCAAACCACCCAAGTAGCGTAAGCTCCTACAATGAGCAGTTCTTC

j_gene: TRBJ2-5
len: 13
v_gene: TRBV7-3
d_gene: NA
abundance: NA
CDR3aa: CASSLTREETQYF
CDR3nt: TGTGCCAGCAGCTTAACGCGGGAAGAGACCCAGTACTTC

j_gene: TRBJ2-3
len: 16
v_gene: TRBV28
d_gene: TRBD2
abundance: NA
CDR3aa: CASSLGGRGGADTQYF
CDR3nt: TGTGCCAGCAGTTTAGGTGGGAGGGGAGGGGCAGATACGCAGTATTTT